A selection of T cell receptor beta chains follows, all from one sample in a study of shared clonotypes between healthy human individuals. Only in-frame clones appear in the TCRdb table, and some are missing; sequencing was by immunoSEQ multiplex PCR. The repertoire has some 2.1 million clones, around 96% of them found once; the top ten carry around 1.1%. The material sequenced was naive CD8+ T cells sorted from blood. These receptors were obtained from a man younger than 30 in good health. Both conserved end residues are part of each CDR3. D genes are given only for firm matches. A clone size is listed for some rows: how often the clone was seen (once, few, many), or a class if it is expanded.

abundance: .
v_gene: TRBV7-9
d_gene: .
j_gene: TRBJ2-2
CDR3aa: CASYPSWGLNTGELFF
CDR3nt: TGTGCCAGCTACCCATCCTGGGGCCTGAACACCGGGGAGCTGTTTTTT

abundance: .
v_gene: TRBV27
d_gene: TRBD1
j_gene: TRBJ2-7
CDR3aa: CASQSWTGAYEQYF
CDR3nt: TGTGCCAGCCAAAGCTGGACAGGGGCGTACGAGCAGTACTTC

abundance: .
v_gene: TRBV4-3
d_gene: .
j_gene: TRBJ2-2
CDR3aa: CASSQDGAGYGTGELFF
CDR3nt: TGCGCCAGCAGCCAAGACGGGGCAGGGTACGGCACCGGGGAGCTGTTTTTT

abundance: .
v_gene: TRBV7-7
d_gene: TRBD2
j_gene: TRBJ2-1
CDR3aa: CASSWTSGSNNEQFF
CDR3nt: TGTGCTAGCAGCTGGACTAGCGGGAGCAATAATGAGCAGTTCTTC

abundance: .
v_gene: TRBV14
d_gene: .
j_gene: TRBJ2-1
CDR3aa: CASSQWDISSYNEQFF
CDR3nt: TGTGCCAGCAGCCAATGGGACATTAGCTCCTACAATGAGCAGTTCTTC

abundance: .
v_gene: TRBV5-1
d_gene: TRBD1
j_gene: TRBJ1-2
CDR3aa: CASRLDRGDGRGYTF
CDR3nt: TGCGCCAGCAGGTTGGACAGGGGAGATGGTCGTGGCTACACCTTC

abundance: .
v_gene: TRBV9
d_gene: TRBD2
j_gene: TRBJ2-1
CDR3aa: CASSDPTSGNLFNEQFF
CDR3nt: TGTGCCAGCAGCGACCCGACTAGCGGGAATCTTTTCAATGAGCAGTTCTTC

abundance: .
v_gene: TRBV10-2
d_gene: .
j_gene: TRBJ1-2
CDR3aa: CASSDMGLGGYTF
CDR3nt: TGCGCCAGCAGTGATATGGGGTTAGGTGGCTACACCTTC

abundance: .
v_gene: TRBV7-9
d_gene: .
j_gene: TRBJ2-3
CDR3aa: CASSFAGIEDTQYF
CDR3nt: TGTGCCAGCAGCTTCGCCGGGATCGAGGATACGCAGTATTTT

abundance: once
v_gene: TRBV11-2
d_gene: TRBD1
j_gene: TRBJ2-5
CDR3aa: CASSSRQGTRETQYF
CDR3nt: TGTGCCAGCAGCTCCCGACAGGGTACGAGGGAGACCCAGTACTTC

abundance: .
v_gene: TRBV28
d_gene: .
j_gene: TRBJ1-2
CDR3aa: CASGTEGTKYGGYTF
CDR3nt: TGTGCCAGCGGAACCGAGGGGACGAAATATGGGGGCTACACCTTC

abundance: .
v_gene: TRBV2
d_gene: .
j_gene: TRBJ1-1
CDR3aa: CASREPWNTEAFF
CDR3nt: TGTGCCAGCAGGGAACCATGGAACACTGAAGCTTTCTTT

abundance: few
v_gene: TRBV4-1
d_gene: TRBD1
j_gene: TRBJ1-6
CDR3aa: CASSQVRRDREISSYNSPLHF
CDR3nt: TGCGCCAGCAGCCAAGTACGCCGGGACAGAGAGATCAGCTCCTATAATTCACCCCTCCACTTT

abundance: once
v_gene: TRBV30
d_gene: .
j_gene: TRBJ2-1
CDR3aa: CAWSEVHNGEQFF
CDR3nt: TGTGCCTGGAGTGAGGTCCACAACGGTGAGCAGTTCTTC

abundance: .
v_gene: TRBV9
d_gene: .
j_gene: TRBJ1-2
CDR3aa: CASSEGGSYGYTF
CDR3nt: TGTGCCAGCAGCGAGGGCGGATCCTATGGCTACACCTTC

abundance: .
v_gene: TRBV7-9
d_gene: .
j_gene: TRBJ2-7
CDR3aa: CASSLGAGTVYEQYF
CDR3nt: TGTGCCAGCAGCTTAGGGGCCGGGACCGTCTACGAGCAGTACTTC

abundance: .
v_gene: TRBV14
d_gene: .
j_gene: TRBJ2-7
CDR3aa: CASSRGQIYEQYF
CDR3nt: TGTGCCAGCAGCCGGGGACAAATCTACGAGCAGTACTTC